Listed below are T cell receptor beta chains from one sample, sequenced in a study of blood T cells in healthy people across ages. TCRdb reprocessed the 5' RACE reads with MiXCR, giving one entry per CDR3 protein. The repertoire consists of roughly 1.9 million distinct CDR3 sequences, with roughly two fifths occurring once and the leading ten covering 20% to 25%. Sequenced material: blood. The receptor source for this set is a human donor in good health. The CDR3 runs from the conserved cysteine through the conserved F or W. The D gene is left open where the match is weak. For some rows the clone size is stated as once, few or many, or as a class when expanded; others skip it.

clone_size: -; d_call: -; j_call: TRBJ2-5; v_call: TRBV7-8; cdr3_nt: TGTGCCAGCAGCTTAGATCCCCGTGACCAAGAGACCCAGTACTTC; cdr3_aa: CASSLDPRDQETQYF
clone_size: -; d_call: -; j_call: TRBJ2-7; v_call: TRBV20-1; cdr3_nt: TGCAGTGCTAGTTCCTCGACCCGGGACGAGCAGTACTTC; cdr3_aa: CSASSSTRDEQYF
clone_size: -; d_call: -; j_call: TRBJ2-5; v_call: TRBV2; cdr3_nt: TGTGCCAGCATTGTGTCCGAGGGGGAGGAGACCCAGTACTTC; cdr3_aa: CASIVSEGEETQYF
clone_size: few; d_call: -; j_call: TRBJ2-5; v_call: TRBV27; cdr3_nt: TGTGCCAGCAGTCCTACAGGTGTGGGGGAGACCCAGTACTTC; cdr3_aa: CASSPTGVGETQYF
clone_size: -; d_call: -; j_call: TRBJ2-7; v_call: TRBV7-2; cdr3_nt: TGTGCCAGCAGCTTAGAGCGAGGGTCCTACAATGAGCAGTACTTC; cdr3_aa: CASSLERGSYNEQYF
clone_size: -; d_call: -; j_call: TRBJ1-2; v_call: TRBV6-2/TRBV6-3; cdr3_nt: TGTGCCGGCAGTTACTCCCCGGACTATGGCTACACCTTC; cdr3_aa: CAGSYSPDYGYTF
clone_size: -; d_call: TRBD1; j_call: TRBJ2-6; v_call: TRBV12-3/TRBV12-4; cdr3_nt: TGTGCCAGCACCCTCACAGGGGCTGGGGCCAACGTCCTGACTTTC; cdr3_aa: CASTLTGAGANVLTF
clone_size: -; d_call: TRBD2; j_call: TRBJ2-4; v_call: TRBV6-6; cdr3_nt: TGTGCCAGCGGGGGGGACATTCAGTACTTC; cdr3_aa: CASGGDIQYF
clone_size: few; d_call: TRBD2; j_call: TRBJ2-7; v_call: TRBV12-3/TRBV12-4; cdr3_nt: TGTGCCAGCAGATACAGCGGGACTAGCGGGGCCTACGAGCAGTACTTC; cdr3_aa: CASRYSGTSGAYEQYF
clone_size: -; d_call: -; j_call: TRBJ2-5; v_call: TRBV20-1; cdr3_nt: TGCAGTGCTAGTCCGCACGGGTCGGGTGAGACCCAGTACTTC; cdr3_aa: CSASPHGSGETQYF
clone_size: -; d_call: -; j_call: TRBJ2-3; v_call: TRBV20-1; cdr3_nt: TGCAGTGCTCCGTTAGATACGCAGTATTTT; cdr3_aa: CSAPLDTQYF
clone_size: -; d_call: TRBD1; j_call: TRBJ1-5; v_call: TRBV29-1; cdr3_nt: TGCAGCGTTGGGGGACAGGGGGGGAGCAATCAGCCCCAGCATTTT; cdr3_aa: CSVGGQGGSNQPQHF
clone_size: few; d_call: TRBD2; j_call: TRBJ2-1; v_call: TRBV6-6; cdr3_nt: TGTGCCAGCAGTTACGGGCCTAGCGGGGGGGCCGGGGAGCAGTTCTTC; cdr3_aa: CASSYGPSGGAGEQFF
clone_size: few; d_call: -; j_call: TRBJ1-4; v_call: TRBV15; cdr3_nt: TGTGCCACCAGCAGAGATTTTCGCAGCAATGAAAAACTGTTTTTT; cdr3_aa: CATSRDFRSNEKLFF
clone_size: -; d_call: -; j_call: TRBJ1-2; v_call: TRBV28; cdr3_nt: TGTGCCAGCACCTCGGACGGTGCTAACTATGGCTACACCTTC; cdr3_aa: CASTSDGANYGYTF
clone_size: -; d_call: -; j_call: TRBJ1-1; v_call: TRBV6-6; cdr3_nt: TGTGCCAGCAGTTACACCAATTCGGGTGAGAACACTGAAGCTTTCTTT; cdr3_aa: CASSYTNSGENTEAFF
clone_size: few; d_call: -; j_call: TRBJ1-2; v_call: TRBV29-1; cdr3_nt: TGCAGCGTTACAACCGGGGGAGAGACCAACTATGGCTACACCTTC; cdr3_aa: CSVTTGGETNYGYTF
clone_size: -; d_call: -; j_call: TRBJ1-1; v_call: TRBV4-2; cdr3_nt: TGTGCCAGCAGCCGACGGGGGAGCGAGAACACTGAAGCCTTCTTT; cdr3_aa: CASSRRGSENTEAFF
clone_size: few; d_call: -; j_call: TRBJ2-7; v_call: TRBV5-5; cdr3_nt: TGTGCCAGCAGCTTGATTGACTACTACGAGCAGTACTTC; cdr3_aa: CASSLIDYYEQYF
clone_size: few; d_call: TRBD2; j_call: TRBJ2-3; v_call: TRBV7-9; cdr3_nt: TGTGCCAGCAGCTTAGACGGGGGGGAAGATACGCAGTATTTT; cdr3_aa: CASSLDGGEDTQYF
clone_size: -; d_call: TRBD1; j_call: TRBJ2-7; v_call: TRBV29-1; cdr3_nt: TGCAGCGTTGAGAGGACAGGGGTCCCCTACGAGCAGTACTTC; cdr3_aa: CSVERTGVPYEQYF
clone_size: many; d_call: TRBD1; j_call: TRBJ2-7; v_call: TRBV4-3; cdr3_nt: TGCGCCAGCAGCCAAGATAGGACAGGGCTATACGAGCAGTACTTC; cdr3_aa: CASSQDRTGLYEQYF